The clone carrying this TCR beta chain has more than one count but fewer than ten. Its antigen is unidentified. This sample stems from a study of identical twins. General study findings and limits: Researchers reported excess low generation probability among twin-shared out-of-frame alpha sequences. Carriage of fewer insertions was seen in abundant cord blood beta clonotypes, whereas memory repertoires showed none. Excess sharing between twins was weaker in beta out-of-frame sequences.

cDNA molecules carried unique molecular identifiers, and template switching added a universal primer site. TCRdb called the 5' RACE reads again in MiXCR, with one record for every CDR3 protein. The data hold 450,000 to 600,000 distinct CDR3 sequences, with around 22% observed a single time. The V gene's germline CDR1 is DFQATT and CDR2 SNEGSKA (reference sequence). The CDR3 has 14 amino acids. Trimming cost V 6 bases and J 5 bases; bases outside gene matches: 7. These same data were also listed under a study on yellow fever vaccine responses in identical twins.

V and J are TRBV20-1 and TRBJ2-5; 12 nucleotides align to TRBD2. The receptor was derived from a woman younger than 30 in good health. Sequenced input: CD4+ T cells sorted from blood. The CDR3 nucleotides are TGCAGTGCCCCTAGCGGGAGGGCCGCTGAGACCCAGTACTTC. This gives the protein CSAPSGRAAETQYF.